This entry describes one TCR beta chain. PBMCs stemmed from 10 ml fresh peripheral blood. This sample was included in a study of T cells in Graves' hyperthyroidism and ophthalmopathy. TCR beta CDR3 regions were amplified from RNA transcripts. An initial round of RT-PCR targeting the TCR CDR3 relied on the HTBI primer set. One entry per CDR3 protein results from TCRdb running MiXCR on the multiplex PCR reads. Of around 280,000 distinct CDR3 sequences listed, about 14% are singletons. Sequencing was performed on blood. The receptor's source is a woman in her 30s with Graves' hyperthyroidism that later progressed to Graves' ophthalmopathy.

In DNA form, the CDR3 reads TGTGCCAGCAGCTTAGAGGGGAGGGGGGGCTACGAGCAGTACTTC. This codes for CASSLEGRGGYEQYF. The genes are TRBV7-6 and TRBJ2-7; perhaps TRBD2 as D (7 bases). This CDR3 comprises 15 residues. The ends were cut back, 1 base at V and 3 bases at J, with 13 bases in the middle. From germline, CDR1 is SGHVS and CDR2 FNYEAQ.